This TCR beta chain appears in the sequencing data of a study of blood T cell repertoires in COVID-19. Across the study: COVID-19 samples from acute and convalescent phases originated in the United States, Italy and Spain.

Trimming shortened V by 3 bases and J by 15 bases, and 11 bases separated the two germline ends. CDR1 is KGHDR and CDR2 is SFDVKD in the germline V gene. The CDR3 runs 11 residues. As handled by the study authors: Amplification from reference gene primers served as the basis for estimated nucleated cell counts. The table came from immunoSEQ multiplex PCR; TCRdb's copy has only in-frame clones and leaves some out. V and J calls plus clone size are reproduced from that table; the DNA served to infer D and trimming. The sample records more than 250,000 clones, 88% being singletons. Sequencing was done on a sample of peripheral blood. The V and J genes are TRBV24-1 and TRBJ2-1; D is unresolved. This receptor was identified in a human donor in a cohort sampled during active COVID-19. The CDR3 is CATSDLGVWFF. CDR3 bases: TGTGCCACCAGTGATCTCGGTGTTTGGTTCTTC.